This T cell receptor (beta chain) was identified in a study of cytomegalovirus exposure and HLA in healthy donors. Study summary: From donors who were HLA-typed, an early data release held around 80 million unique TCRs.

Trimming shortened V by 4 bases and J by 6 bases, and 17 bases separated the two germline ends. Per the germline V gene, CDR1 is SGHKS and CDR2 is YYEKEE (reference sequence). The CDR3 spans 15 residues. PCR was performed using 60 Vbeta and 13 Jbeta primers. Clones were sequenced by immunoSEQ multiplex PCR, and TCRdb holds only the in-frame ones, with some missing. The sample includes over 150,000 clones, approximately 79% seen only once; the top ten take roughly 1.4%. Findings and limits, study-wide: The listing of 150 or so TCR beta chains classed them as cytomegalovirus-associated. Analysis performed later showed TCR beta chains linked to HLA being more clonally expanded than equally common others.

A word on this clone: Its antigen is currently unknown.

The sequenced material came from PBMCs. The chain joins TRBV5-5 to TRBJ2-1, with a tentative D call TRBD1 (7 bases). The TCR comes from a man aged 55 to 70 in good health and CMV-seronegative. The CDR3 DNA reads TGTGCCAGCAGCACGACTCCAGGGGGGATCAATGAGCAGTTCTTC. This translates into CASSTTPGGINEQFF.